The text below deals with one T cell receptor beta chain. Its antigen is currently unknown. The CDR3 regions of TCR beta were amplified from RNA transcripts. TCR CDR3 regions were first amplified by RT-PCR with HTBI primers. MiXCR was run by TCRdb on the multiplex PCR reads, yielding one entry per CDR3 protein. The table shows roughly 400,000 distinct CDR3 sequences, with over 13% occurring only once. Germline-derived CDR1 and CDR2 are SNHLY and FYNNEI. The CDR3 spans 13 residues. Trimming stripped 6 bases from V and 6 bases from J, with 13 bases between. The sample originates from a study of T cells in Graves' hyperthyroidism and ophthalmopathy. Looking at the study overall: Peripheral blood was acquired at first diagnosis, ahead of any therapy whatsoever. Findings and limits, study-wide: Median prediction lead before ophthalmopathy onset was 5.5 to 7 months with the model. Most clonotypes expanded in thyroid above 0.001 were likewise present in blood.

The sequence derives from a man aged 45-60 years with Graves' ophthalmopathy. Sequencing was done on a sample of blood. The J gene is TRBJ2-3, the V gene TRBV2, with TRBD2 as a possible D gene (6 bases). This CDR3 reads CASRAPGADTQYF. Here the CDR3 DNA reads TGTGCCAGCAGAGCCCCGGGAGCCGATACGCAGTATTTT.